This T cell receptor beta chain is from a study of cytomegalovirus exposure and HLA in healthy donors. Study overall: The approximately 120 validation repertoires, a later analysis reported, used the same platform as the 600 to 700 first-cohort repertoires.

Germline V gives CDR1 MDHEN, CDR2 SYDVKM. V was pared by 5 bases and J by 3 bases, with 8 bases between. The CDR3 has 14 amino acids. Clones were sequenced by immunoSEQ multiplex PCR, and TCRdb holds only the in-frame ones, with some missing. The sample includes roughly 130,000 clones, roughly 86% of them seen just once. As to this clone: Its antigen is currently unknown.

Overall study findings and caveats: Three CMV-associated chains were confirmed in vitro to be specific for CMV antigens.

This clonotype was obtained from a man aged 30 to 39 in good health and CMV-seronegative. The chain is built from TRBV28 and TRBJ1-6; D is possibly TRBD1 (5 bases). The specimen was PBMCs. CDR3 residues: CASSPRDYNSPLHF. As DNA, the CDR3 is TGTGCCAGCAGTCCCAGGGACTATAATTCACCCCTCCACTTT.